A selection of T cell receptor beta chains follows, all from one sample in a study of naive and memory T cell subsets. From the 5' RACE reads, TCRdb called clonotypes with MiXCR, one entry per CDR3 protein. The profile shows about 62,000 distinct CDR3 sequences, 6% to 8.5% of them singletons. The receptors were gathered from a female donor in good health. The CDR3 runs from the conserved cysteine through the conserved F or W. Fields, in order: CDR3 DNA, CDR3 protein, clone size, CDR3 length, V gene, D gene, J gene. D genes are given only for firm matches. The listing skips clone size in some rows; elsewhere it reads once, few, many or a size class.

cdr3_nt: TGTGCCAGCAGCCCCCGACAGGGTACCTACGAGCAGTACTTC
cdr3_aa: CASSPRQGTYEQYF
clone_size: .
cdr3_length: 14
v_call: TRBV7-2
d_call: TRBD1
j_call: TRBJ2-7

cdr3_nt: TGCAGCGTTAGTCTGGCGAGGGCTAGCGGGATCGAGCAGTTCTTC
cdr3_aa: CSVSLARASGIEQFF
clone_size: .
cdr3_length: 15
v_call: TRBV29-1
d_call: TRBD2
j_call: TRBJ2-1

cdr3_nt: TGTGCCAGCAAAAGACTAGCGGGAGAATCAAATACGCAGTATTTT
cdr3_aa: CASKRLAGESNTQYF
clone_size: many
cdr3_length: 15
v_call: TRBV6-4
d_call: TRBD2
j_call: TRBJ2-3

cdr3_nt: TGCGCCAGCAGCTTGAGGGACACCAACACCGGGGAGCTGTTTTTT
cdr3_aa: CASSLRDTNTGELFF
clone_size: .
cdr3_length: 15
v_call: TRBV5-1
d_call: .
j_call: TRBJ2-2

cdr3_nt: TGTGCCAGCAGGGAAAGGGGTAAGGGGCAGCCCCAGCATTTT
cdr3_aa: CASRERGKGQPQHF
clone_size: few
cdr3_length: 14
v_call: TRBV6-1
d_call: .
j_call: TRBJ1-5

cdr3_nt: TGTGCCAGCAGCTTAGGCACTAGCGGTAATACGCAGTATTTT
cdr3_aa: CASSLGTSGNTQYF
clone_size: few
cdr3_length: 14
v_call: TRBV7-2
d_call: TRBD2
j_call: TRBJ2-3

cdr3_nt: TGTGCCAGTAGTAACTGGGACAGGAATTCACCCCTCCACTTT
cdr3_aa: CASSNWDRNSPLHF
clone_size: many
cdr3_length: 14
v_call: TRBV19
d_call: TRBD1
j_call: TRBJ1-6

cdr3_nt: TGTGCCAGCAGCTTACGGACGTATGGGGAGCAGTACTTC
cdr3_aa: CASSLRTYGEQYF
clone_size: many
cdr3_length: 13
v_call: TRBV11-2
d_call: .
j_call: TRBJ2-7

cdr3_nt: TGTGCCAGCAGTTTAGAGGGAAGCTTCCATGCGGATAATCAGCCCCAGCATTTT
cdr3_aa: CASSLEGSFHADNQPQHF
clone_size: many
cdr3_length: 18
v_call: TRBV12-3/TRBV12-4
d_call: .
j_call: TRBJ1-5

cdr3_nt: TGTGCCAGCAGCACAACCACTCCCTACGAGCAGTACTTC
cdr3_aa: CASSTTTPYEQYF
clone_size: many
cdr3_length: 13
v_call: TRBV11-2
d_call: .
j_call: TRBJ2-7

cdr3_nt: TGTGCCAGCTCACCAGAGACAGGGGCGGATCAGCCCCAGCATTTT
cdr3_aa: CASSPETGADQPQHF
clone_size: .
cdr3_length: 15
v_call: TRBV18
d_call: TRBD1
j_call: TRBJ1-5

cdr3_nt: TGTGCCAGCAGCCGCCTCCCGAGGAGCACAGATACGCAGTATTTT
cdr3_aa: CASSRLPRSTDTQYF
clone_size: .
cdr3_length: 15
v_call: TRBV11-3
d_call: .
j_call: TRBJ2-3

cdr3_nt: TGTGCCAGCAACTCGGGGAACACTGAAGCTTTCTTT
cdr3_aa: CASNSGNTEAFF
clone_size: .
cdr3_length: 12
v_call: TRBV12-3/TRBV12-4
d_call: .
j_call: TRBJ1-1

cdr3_nt: TGTGCCAGCAGTTTAGCACCACAGACTGAAGCTTTCTTT
cdr3_aa: CASSLAPQTEAFF
clone_size: many
cdr3_length: 13
v_call: TRBV12-3/TRBV12-4
d_call: .
j_call: TRBJ1-1

cdr3_nt: TGTGCCAGCAGTTTAGGCGGGGGCGCGAACACTGAAGCTTTCTTT
cdr3_aa: CASSLGGGANTEAFF
clone_size: many
cdr3_length: 15
v_call: TRBV12-3/TRBV12-4
d_call: .
j_call: TRBJ1-1

cdr3_nt: TGTGCCAGCAGTTATGGCGGGGACAGGGGGCCTCATACGCAGTATTTT
cdr3_aa: CASSYGGDRGPHTQYF
clone_size: .
cdr3_length: 16
v_call: TRBV6-5
d_call: TRBD1
j_call: TRBJ2-3

cdr3_nt: TGTGCCACCAGCAGACAAAACAGGGATGGTATAGCTAACTATGGCTACACCTTC
cdr3_aa: CATSRQNRDGIANYGYTF
clone_size: many
cdr3_length: 18
v_call: TRBV15
d_call: .
j_call: TRBJ1-2

cdr3_nt: TGTGCCAGCTCACGTCGATATAGGACCGGGACTGAGCCCTACGAGCAGTACTTC
cdr3_aa: CASSRRYRTGTEPYEQYF
clone_size: few
cdr3_length: 18
v_call: TRBV18
d_call: .
j_call: TRBJ2-7

cdr3_nt: TGTGCCAGCCGGATGGGCCCTGAGCAGTTCTTC
cdr3_aa: CASRMGPEQFF
clone_size: few
cdr3_length: 11
v_call: TRBV27
d_call: .
j_call: TRBJ2-1

cdr3_nt: TGCGCCAGCAGCTCGGACAGACAAGAGACCCAGTACTTC
cdr3_aa: CASSSDRQETQYF
clone_size: .
cdr3_length: 13
v_call: TRBV5-1
d_call: .
j_call: TRBJ2-5

cdr3_nt: TGTGCCAGCACCTTACCGGACAGGGGCTCCTACAATGAGCAGTTCTTC
cdr3_aa: CASTLPDRGSYNEQFF
clone_size: .
cdr3_length: 16
v_call: TRBV6-2/TRBV6-3
d_call: TRBD1
j_call: TRBJ2-1

cdr3_nt: TGTGCCAGCAGCGCCATCACAGGAGCCTCTGGAAACACCATATATTTT
cdr3_aa: CASSAITGASGNTIYF
clone_size: .
cdr3_length: 16
v_call: TRBV5-5
d_call: .
j_call: TRBJ1-3

cdr3_nt: TGTGCCAGCATTGCAGGATCTGCTGGCTACACCTTC
cdr3_aa: CASIAGSAGYTF
clone_size: many
cdr3_length: 12
v_call: TRBV2
d_call: .
j_call: TRBJ1-2

cdr3_nt: TGTGCCAGCAGCCCGCGACATATGACAGGGGGGAATGAGCAGTTCTTC
cdr3_aa: CASSPRHMTGGNEQFF
clone_size: .
cdr3_length: 16
v_call: TRBV7-9
d_call: TRBD1
j_call: TRBJ2-1

cdr3_nt: TGTGCCAGCAGTGCCGGAGTGGCGGGAGTAACAGATACGCAGTATTTT
cdr3_aa: CASSAGVAGVTDTQYF
clone_size: few
cdr3_length: 16
v_call: TRBV12-3/TRBV12-4
d_call: TRBD2
j_call: TRBJ2-3

cdr3_nt: TGTGCCAGCAGCTTAGTAGGAGTCATGAACACTGAAGCTTTCTTT
cdr3_aa: CASSLVGVMNTEAFF
clone_size: .
cdr3_length: 15
v_call: TRBV7-9
d_call: .
j_call: TRBJ1-1

cdr3_nt: TGTGCCAGCAGCCGAAACCCGACAGGGGGGCCTGGAAACACCATATATTTT
cdr3_aa: CASSRNPTGGPGNTIYF
clone_size: many
cdr3_length: 17
v_call: TRBV12-3/TRBV12-4
d_call: TRBD1
j_call: TRBJ1-3

cdr3_nt: TGTGCCAGCAGTACGGACAGGGGGTCCTACAATGAGCAGTTCTTC
cdr3_aa: CASSTDRGSYNEQFF
clone_size: many
cdr3_length: 15
v_call: TRBV6-5
d_call: TRBD1
j_call: TRBJ2-1

cdr3_nt: TGTGCCTGGACAGGAGCCCCACTCACGAACACTGAAGCTTTCTTT
cdr3_aa: CAWTGAPLTNTEAFF
clone_size: few
cdr3_length: 15
v_call: TRBV30
d_call: .
j_call: TRBJ1-1

cdr3_nt: TGTGCCAGCAGCTTAGGGGCCGATATGAACACTGAAGCTTTCTTT
cdr3_aa: CASSLGADMNTEAFF
clone_size: few
cdr3_length: 15
v_call: TRBV11-2
d_call: .
j_call: TRBJ1-1

cdr3_nt: TGTGCCAGCAGTTTACAAAACCCTGGAACCCATTATGGCTACACCTTC
cdr3_aa: CASSLQNPGTHYGYTF
clone_size: many
cdr3_length: 16
v_call: TRBV27
d_call: .
j_call: TRBJ1-2

cdr3_nt: TGTGCCAGCAGCCCCCCAAGGGCCACTGAAGCTTTCTTT
cdr3_aa: CASSPPRATEAFF
clone_size: few
cdr3_length: 13
v_call: TRBV7-9
d_call: .
j_call: TRBJ1-1

cdr3_nt: TGCAGTGCTAGAGTAGAATATATAATCGGGACTAGCGATGTCGATGAGCAGTTCTTC
cdr3_aa: CSARVEYIIGTSDVDEQFF
clone_size: many
cdr3_length: 19
v_call: TRBV20-1
d_call: TRBD2
j_call: TRBJ2-1

cdr3_nt: TGTGCCAGCAATCCGGGGGTAGGCTACGAGCAGTACTTC
cdr3_aa: CASNPGVGYEQYF
clone_size: many
cdr3_length: 13
v_call: TRBV2
d_call: .
j_call: TRBJ2-7

cdr3_nt: TGTGCCAGCAGTTATGCCTGGACTAGCGGCACAGATACGCAGTATTTT
cdr3_aa: CASSYAWTSGTDTQYF
clone_size: many
cdr3_length: 16
v_call: TRBV6-5
d_call: TRBD2
j_call: TRBJ2-3

cdr3_nt: TGTGCCAGCAGTGGATACGCGGGCACTGAAGCTTTCTTT
cdr3_aa: CASSGYAGTEAFF
clone_size: .
cdr3_length: 13
v_call: TRBV6-1
d_call: .
j_call: TRBJ1-1

cdr3_nt: TGTGCCAGCCGCGGGGAATTTAGCGGAGTCACAGATACGCAGTATTTT
cdr3_aa: CASRGEFSGVTDTQYF
clone_size: few
cdr3_length: 16
v_call: TRBV5-6
d_call: .
j_call: TRBJ2-3